This TCR beta chain is drawn from a study of blood T cell repertoires in COVID-19 (TCRdb year 2020). Regarding the research as a whole: The collaborator samples originated in the United States, Italy and Spain and spanned the acute and convalescent phases of COVID-19. The prospective study material was composed of cDNA or gDNA derived from T cells, B-cell-depleted T cells, or PBMCs. The dataset comprised deeply sampled blood TCRbeta repertoires from subjects exposed to, actively infected with, or recovered from COVID-19. The repertoires were released in a freely available public database meant as a resource for research on the immune response to SARS-CoV-2. The samples were drawn from the first 160 participants of the ongoing ImmuneRACE study and from under 1,500 subjects provided by 6 global collaborators. The sample metadata nearly always contained a de-identified subject ID, COVID-19 status, age in years and sex. Where available, HLA class I and class II types were obtained from metadata supplied by the sample provider rather than from assay-based typing. Results the study describes overall, beyond this receptor: Clinical and demographic metadata were provided uncurated, with the amount varying by source and participant.

TCRbeta CDR3 regions were amplified from genomic DNA using the immunoSEQ Assay, a bias-controlled multiplex PCR. The paper's processing steps were these. The number of nucleated cells in each sample was estimated by amplification of reference gene primers within the assay. Sequence reads were collapsed and filtered to measure the absolute abundance of every unique TCRbeta CDR3 rearrangement. For each sample, productive Simpson clonality was calculated by taking the square root of Simpson's diversity index across productive rearrangements. Sourced from immuneACCESS, this table was stored by TCRdb with only in-frame sequences that have V and J called. A share of the clones is absent; for the studies checked, an unresolved V gene accounts for under half, and the remainder has no known explanation. The V and J calls and clone size are taken from that table; D and trimming were inferred from the DNA. Counted in this sample were 100,000 to 150,000 clones; about 82% of them appeared once. The top ten clonotypes cover about 5.4% of the sample.

The collaborating institutions used their own protocols to collect whole blood in K2EDTA tubes. Collaborator samples were shipped for TCRbeta analysis as frozen whole blood, isolated PBMCs, or DNA extracted from either sample type. A word on this clone: Its cognate antigen has yet to be identified. Per-base qualities were not stored, and no clone one base away is much larger.

The CDR3 sequence holds 13 residues, the cysteine and phenylalanine included. Of the read, only the CDR3 DNA is kept; its 39 bases are in frame from base 1. V has 6 bases trimmed and J has 4 bases trimmed; junction bases matching no gene number 2. The germline V gene gives CDR1 as MRHNA and CDR2 as SNTAGT. The V gene is TRBV6-4 and the J gene is TRBJ1-1; TRBD1 aligns with 10 central bases. Sequenced sample: peripheral blood. The origin of this receptor is a human donor in a cohort sampled during active COVID-19. The sequence in DNA is TGTGCCAGCAGGGGGGACAGGGGCACTGAAGCTTTCTTT. This codes for CASRGDRGTEAFF.